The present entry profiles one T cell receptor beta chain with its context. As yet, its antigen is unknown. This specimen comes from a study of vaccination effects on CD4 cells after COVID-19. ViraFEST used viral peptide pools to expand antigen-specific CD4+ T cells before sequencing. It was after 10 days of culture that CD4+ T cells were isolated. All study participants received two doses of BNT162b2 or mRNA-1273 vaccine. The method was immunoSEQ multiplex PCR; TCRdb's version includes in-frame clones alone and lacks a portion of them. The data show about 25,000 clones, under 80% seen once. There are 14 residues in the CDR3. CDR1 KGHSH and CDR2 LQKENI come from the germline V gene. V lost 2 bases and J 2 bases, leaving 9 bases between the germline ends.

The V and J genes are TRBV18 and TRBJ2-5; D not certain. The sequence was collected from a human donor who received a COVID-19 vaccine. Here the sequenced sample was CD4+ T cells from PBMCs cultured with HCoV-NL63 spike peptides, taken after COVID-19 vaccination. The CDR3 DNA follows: TGTGCCAGCTCACCAGGCGTTCCGCAAGAGACCCAGTACTTC. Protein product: CASSPGVPQETQYF.